This T cell receptor beta chain stems from a study of cytomegalovirus exposure and HLA in healthy donors. The CDR3 has 15 residues. Germline V gives CDR1 MDHEN, CDR2 SYDVKM. The V gene lost 3 bases and the J gene lost 0 bases, with 12 bases spanning the gap. PCR amplification relied on 60 Vbeta primers (plus 13 Jbeta primers). Clones were read by immunoSEQ multiplex PCR, and TCRdb kept only the in-frame ones, dropping some. The sample gives about 190,000 clones, approximately 81% of which show up once; approximately 2% is in the top ten. The TCR was taken from a woman in her late teens or twenties in good health and CMV-seropositive. The sequencing input was PBMCs. The V gene is TRBV28, the J gene TRBJ2-7, with TRBD2 as a possible D gene (5 bases). This CDR3 reads CASSFSGLSSYEQYF. The CDR3 region has the DNA TGTGCCAGCAGTTTTTCGGGGTTATCCTCCTACGAGCAGTACTTC. The variable domain in full, completed from reference TRBV28 and TRBJ2-7, reads DVKVTQSSRYLVKRTGEKVFLECVQDMDHENMFWYRQDPGLGLRLIYFSYDVKMKEKGDIPEGYSVSREKKERFSLILESASTNQTSMYLCASSFSGLSSYEQYFGPGTRLTVT.